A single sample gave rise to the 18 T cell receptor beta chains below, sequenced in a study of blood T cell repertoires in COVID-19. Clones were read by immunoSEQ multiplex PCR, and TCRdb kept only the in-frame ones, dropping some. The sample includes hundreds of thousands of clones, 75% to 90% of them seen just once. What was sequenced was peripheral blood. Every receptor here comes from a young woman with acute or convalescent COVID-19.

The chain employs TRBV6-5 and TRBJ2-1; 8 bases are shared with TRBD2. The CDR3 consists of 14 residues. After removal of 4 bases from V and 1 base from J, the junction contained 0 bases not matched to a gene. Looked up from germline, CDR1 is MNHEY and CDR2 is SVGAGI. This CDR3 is CASSLAGSYNEQFF. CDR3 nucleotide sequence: TGTGCCAGCAGTTTAGCGGGATCCTACAATGAGCAGTTCTTC.

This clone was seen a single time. The CDR3, as DNA: TGTGCCAGGGCCGGGACAGGGGAAAGCGGCTACACCTTC. Amino acid sequence: CARAGTGESGYTF. The J gene is TRBJ1-2, the V gene TRBV19, with 10 bases lining up with TRBD1. Germline CDR1 and CDR2: LNHDA and SQIVND (reference sequence). The length of the CDR3 is 13 residues. J gave up 8 bases and V 9 bases, and 9 bases lay outside the gene matches. The whole variable domain, remainder taken from reference TRBV19 and TRBJ1-2, is DGGITQSPKYLFRKEGQNVTLSCEQNLNHDAMYWYRQDPGQGLRLIYYSQIVNDFQKGDIAEGYSVSREKKESFPLTVTSAQKNPTAFYLCARAGTGESGYTFGSGTRLTVV.

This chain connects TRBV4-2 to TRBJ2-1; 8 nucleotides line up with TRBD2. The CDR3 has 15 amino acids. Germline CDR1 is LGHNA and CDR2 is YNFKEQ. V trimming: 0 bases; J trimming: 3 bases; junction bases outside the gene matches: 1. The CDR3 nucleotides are TGTGCCAGCAGCCAAGATACTAGCGGCTACAATGAGCAGTTCTTC. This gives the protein CASSQDTSGYNEQFF.

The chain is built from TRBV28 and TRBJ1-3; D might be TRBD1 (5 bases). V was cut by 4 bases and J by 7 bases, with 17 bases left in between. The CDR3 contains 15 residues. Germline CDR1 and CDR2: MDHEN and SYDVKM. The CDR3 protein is CASSYDWTSGNTIYF. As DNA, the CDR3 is TGTGCCAGCAGTTACGATTGGACCTCAGGGAACACCATATATTTT.

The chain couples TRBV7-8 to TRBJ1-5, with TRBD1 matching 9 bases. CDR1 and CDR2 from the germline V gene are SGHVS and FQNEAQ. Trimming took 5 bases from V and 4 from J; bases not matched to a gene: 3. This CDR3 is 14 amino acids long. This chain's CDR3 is CASSLGTGNQPQHF. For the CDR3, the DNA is TGTGCCAGCAGCCTCGGGACAGGGAATCAGCCCCAGCATTTT.

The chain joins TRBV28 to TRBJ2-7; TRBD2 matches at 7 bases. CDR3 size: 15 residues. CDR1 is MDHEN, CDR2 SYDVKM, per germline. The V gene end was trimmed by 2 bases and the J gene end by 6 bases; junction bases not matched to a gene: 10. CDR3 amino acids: CASSLASGARREQYF. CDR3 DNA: TGTGCCAGCAGTTTAGCTAGCGGAGCGCGCCGCGAGCAGTACTTC.

The CDR3 nucleotides are TGTGCCAGCAGTGCCGACAGGGGGATTGAAGCTTTCTTT. Amino acid sequence: CASSADRGIEAFF. The J gene is TRBJ1-1, the V gene TRBV2; the match to TRBD1 covers 9 bases. CDR1 is SNHLY, CDR2 FYNNEI, per germline. This CDR3 contains 13 residues. The V gene end was trimmed by 4 bases and the J gene end by 7 bases; junction bases not matched to a gene: 4.

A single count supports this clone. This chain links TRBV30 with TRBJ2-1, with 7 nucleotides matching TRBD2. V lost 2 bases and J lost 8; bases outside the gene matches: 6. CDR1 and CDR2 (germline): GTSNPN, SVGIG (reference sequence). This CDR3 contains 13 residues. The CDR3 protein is CAWSFGGRDEQFF. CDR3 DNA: TGTGCCTGGAGTTTCGGGGGGAGGGATGAGCAGTTCTTC.

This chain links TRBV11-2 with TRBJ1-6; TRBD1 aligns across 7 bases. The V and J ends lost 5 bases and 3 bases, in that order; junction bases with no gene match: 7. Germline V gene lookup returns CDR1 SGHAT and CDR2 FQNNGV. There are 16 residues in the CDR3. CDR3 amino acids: CASSSSGTVYNSPLHF. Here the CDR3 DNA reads TGTGCCAGCAGCAGTTCCGGGACAGTCTATAATTCACCCCTCCACTTT.

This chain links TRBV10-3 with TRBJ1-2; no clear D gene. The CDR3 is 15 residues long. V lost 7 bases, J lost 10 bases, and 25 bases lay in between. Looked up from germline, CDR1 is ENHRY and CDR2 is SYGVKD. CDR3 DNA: TGTGCCATCATGTTGTTCCGAGAAGCGCTCTTCGCCTACACCTTC. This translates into CAIMLFREALFAYTF.

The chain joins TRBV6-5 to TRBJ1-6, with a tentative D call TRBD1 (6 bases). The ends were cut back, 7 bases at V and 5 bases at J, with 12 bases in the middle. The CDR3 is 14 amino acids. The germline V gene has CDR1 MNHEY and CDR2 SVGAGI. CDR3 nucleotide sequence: TGTGCCAGCACTCCGGGACAAAATAATTCACCCCTCCACTTT. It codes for CASTPGQNNSPLHF.

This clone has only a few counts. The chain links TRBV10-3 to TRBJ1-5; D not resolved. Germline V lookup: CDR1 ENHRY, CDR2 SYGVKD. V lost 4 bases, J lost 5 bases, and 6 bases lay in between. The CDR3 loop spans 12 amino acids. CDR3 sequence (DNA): TGTGCCATCAGTGGCGTCGATCAGCCCCAGCATTTT. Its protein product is CAISGVDQPQHF.

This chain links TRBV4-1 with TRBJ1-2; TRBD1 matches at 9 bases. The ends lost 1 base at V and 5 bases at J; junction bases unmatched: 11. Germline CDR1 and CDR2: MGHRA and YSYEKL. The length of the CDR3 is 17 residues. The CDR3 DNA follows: TGCGCCAGCAGCCAAGGCAGGACAGGGGCATTGACGTATGGCTACACCTTC. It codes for CASSQGRTGALTYGYTF.

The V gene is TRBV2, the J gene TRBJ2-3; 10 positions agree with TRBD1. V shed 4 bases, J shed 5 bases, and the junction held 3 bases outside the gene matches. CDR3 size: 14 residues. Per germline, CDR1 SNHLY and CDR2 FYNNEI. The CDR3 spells CASSGQGAEDTQYF. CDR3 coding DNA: TGTGCCAGCAGTGGACAGGGGGCTGAAGATACGCAGTATTTT.

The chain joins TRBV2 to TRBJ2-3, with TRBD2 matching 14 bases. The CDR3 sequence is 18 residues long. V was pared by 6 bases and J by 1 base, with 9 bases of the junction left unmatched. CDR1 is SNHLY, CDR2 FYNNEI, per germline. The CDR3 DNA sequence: TGTGCCAGCAGGGGGACTAGCGGGGGTCCGGGAGGCACAGATACGCAGTATTTT. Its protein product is CASRGTSGGPGGTDTQYF. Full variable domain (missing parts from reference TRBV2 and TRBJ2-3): EPEVTQTPSHQVTQMGQEVILRCVPISNHLYFYWYRQILGQKVEFLVSFYNNEISEKSEIFDDQFSVERPDGSNFTLKIRSTKLEDSAMYFCASRGTSGGPGGTDTQYFGPGTRLTVL.

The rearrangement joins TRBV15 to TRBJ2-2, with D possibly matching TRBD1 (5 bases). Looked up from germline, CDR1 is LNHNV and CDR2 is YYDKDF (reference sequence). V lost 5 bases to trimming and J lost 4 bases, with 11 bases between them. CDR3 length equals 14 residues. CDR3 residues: CATSVRRVTGELFF. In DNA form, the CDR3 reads TGTGCCACCAGCGTCCGCAGGGTCACCGGGGAGCTGTTTTTT.

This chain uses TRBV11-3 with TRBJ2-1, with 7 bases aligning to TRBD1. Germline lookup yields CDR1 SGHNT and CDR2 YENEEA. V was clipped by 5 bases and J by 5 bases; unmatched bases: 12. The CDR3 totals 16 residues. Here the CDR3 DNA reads TGTGCCAGCAGCCGAAGAACAGGGGCCGGGGACAATGAGCAGTTCTTC. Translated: CASSRRTGAGDNEQFF.

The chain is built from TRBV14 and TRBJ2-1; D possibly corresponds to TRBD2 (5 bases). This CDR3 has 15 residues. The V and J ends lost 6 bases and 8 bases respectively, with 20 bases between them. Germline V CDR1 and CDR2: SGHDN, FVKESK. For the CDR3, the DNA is TGTGCCAGCAGTCCATTAGTAGGACTTGGCGATGAGCAGTTCTTC. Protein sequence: CASSPLVGLGDEQFF.